A selection of T cell receptor beta chains follows, all from one sample in a study of technical replicates of blood from a few donors. The repertoire was sequenced with immunoSEQ multiplex PCR; TCRdb's copy has only in-frame clones and lacks some. The sample has roughly 87,000 clones; 75% to 95% are singletons. Sequenced sample: T cells isolated from PBMCs. These receptors were taken from a human donor in good health. Each CDR3 is given with its conserved first and last residue. The D gene is left open where the match is weak. The listing skips clone size in some rows; elsewhere it reads once, few, many or a size class.

V	size	J	length	D	CDR3	DNA
TRBV25-1	.	TRBJ2-7	13	.	CASRKGVDYEQYF	TGTGCCAGCAGGAAGGGAGTAGATTACGAGCAGTACTTC
TRBV7-3	.	TRBJ2-2	17	TRBD2	CASSLNSGGPGTGELFF	TGTGCCAGCAGCTTAAATTCGGGAGGGCCAGGGACCGGGGAGCTGTTTTTT
TRBV30	.	TRBJ2-2	14	.	CACGGRVANGELFF	TGTGCCTGCGGGGGTAGGGTAGCTAACGGGGAGCTGTTTTTT
TRBV28	.	TRBJ2-2	18	TRBD2	CASSYPPRTSSANRELFF	TGTGCCAGCAGTTATCCCCCTAGGACTAGTTCCGCCAACCGGGAGCTGTTTTTT
TRBV29-1	.	TRBJ2-5	13	TRBD2	CSVRLAGGETQYF	TGCAGCGTTAGGCTAGCGGGAGGGGAGACCCAGTACTTC
TRBV19	.	TRBJ2-7	14	TRBD1	CASNPGTGAGEQYF	TGTGCCAGTAACCCCGGGACAGGGGCGGGCGAGCAGTACTTC
TRBV25-1	.	TRBJ1-2	12	TRBD1	CASTQDRDGYTF	TGTGCCAGCACTCAGGACAGGGATGGCTACACCTTC
TRBV10-3	.	TRBJ1-1	17	TRBD1	CAIRETIGTGENTEAFF	TGTGCCATCAGAGAAACAATTGGGACAGGGGAGAACACTGAAGCTTTCTTT
TRBV5-4	.	TRBJ1-1	13	.	CASSLERYTEAFF	TGTGCCAGCAGCTTGGAGAGGTACACTGAAGCTTTCTTT
TRBV6-5	.	TRBJ1-3	15	TRBD1	CASSYSGDRVNTIYF	TGTGCCAGCAGTTACTCTGGGGACAGGGTAAACACCATATATTTT
TRBV2	.	TRBJ2-7	12	.	CASSTSSYEQYF	.
TRBV5-1	.	TRBJ2-7	13	.	CASSLQDIDEQYF	TGCGCCAGCAGCTTACAGGACATCGACGAGCAGTACTTC
TRBV5-1	.	TRBJ1-3	13	.	CASSYTTGNTIYF	TGCGCCAGCAGCTACACAACTGGAAACACCATATATTTT
TRBV11-2	.	TRBJ2-2	14	TRBD1	CASEQGSRTGELFF	TGTGCCAGTGAACAGGGGAGTAGGACCGGGGAGCTGTTTTTT
TRBV6-5	.	TRBJ1-1	13	TRBD1	CASSLYITGEAFF	TGTGCCAGCAGTCTCTACATAACAGGGGAGGCTTTCTTT
TRBV11-3	.	TRBJ2-1	16	TRBD2	CASSALAGLSYNEQFF	TGTGCCAGCAGTGCTCTAGCGGGACTCTCCTACAATGAGCAGTTCTTC
TRBV10-3	.	TRBJ2-1	15	.	CAISGDSLAYNEQFF	TGTGCCATCAGTGGTGATTCACTCGCCTACAATGAGCAGTTCTTC
TRBV28	.	TRBJ1-4	15	TRBD1	CASSDPTGNPEKLFF	TGTGCCAGCAGTGACCCGACAGGGAATCCCGAAAAACTGTTTTTT
TRBV10-3	.	TRBJ1-1	14	TRBD1	CAISEGQDVTEAFF	TGTGCCATCAGTGAGGGACAGGATGTTACTGAAGCTTTCTTT
TRBV12-5	once	TRBJ2-5	15	TRBD1	CASGSRDRFQETQYF	TGTGCTAGTGGTTCGAGGGACAGATTTCAAGAGACCCAGTACTTC
TRBV5-4	.	TRBJ2-7	16	.	CASSLSPDIQVGEQYF	TGTGCCAGCAGCTTGAGTCCGGACATTCAAGTGGGAGAGCAGTACTTC
TRBV30	.	TRBJ2-5	13	.	CALEKGVQETQYF	TGTGCCCTCGAAAAGGGGGTCCAAGAGACCCAGTACTTC
TRBV27	.	TRBJ2-5	16	.	CASSLLPVRVQETQYF	TGTGCCAGCAGTTTATTACCCGTCAGGGTTCAAGAGACCCAGTACTTC
TRBV5-4	.	TRBJ2-1	16	TRBD2	CASSPSTSGSYNEQFF	TGTGCCAGCAGCCCCTCGACTAGCGGGAGCTACAATGAGCAGTTCTTC
TRBV10-3	.	TRBJ2-7	17	TRBD1	CAISEGPGQRLSYEQYF	TGTGCCATCAGTGAGGGACCGGGACAGAGACTCTCCTACGAGCAGTACTTC
TRBV5-1	.	TRBJ2-7	19	TRBD2	CASSFLAGAAFIELYEQYF	TGCGCCAGCAGCTTCCTAGCGGGCGCCGCATTCATCGAATTGTACGAGCAGTACTTC
TRBV7-9	.	TRBJ2-3	14	TRBD2	CASSSGLAADTQYF	TGTGCCAGCAGCTCTGGACTAGCGGCAGATACGCAGTATTTT
TRBV7-2	.	TRBJ2-1	14	TRBD2	CASSFSGRYNEQFF	TGTGCCAGCAGCTTTAGCGGGAGGTACAATGAGCAGTTCTTC
TRBV7-6	.	TRBJ2-7	17	TRBD1	CASSEHPPGTGTYEQYF	TGTGCCAGCAGCGAACACCCCCCCGGGACAGGGACCTACGAGCAGTACTTC
TRBV30	once	TRBJ2-1	17	TRBD2	CAWSVQRTSGRGNEQFF	TGTGCCTGGAGTGTACAAAGGACTAGCGGGAGAGGGAATGAGCAGTTCTTC
TRBV5-7	once	TRBJ2-7	14	TRBD1	CASSFDRGPYEQYF	TGTGCCAGCAGCTTTGACAGGGGGCCCTACGAGCAGTACTTC